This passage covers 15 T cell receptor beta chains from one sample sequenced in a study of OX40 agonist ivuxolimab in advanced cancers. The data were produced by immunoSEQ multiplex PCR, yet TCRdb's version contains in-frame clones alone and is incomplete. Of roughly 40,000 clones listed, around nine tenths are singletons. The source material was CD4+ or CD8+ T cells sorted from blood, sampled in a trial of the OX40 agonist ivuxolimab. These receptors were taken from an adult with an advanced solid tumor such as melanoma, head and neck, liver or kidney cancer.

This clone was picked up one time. The CDR3 reads CASSYSGGTLYEQYF. In DNA, the CDR3 is TGTGCCAGCAGTTATAGTGGCGGGACCCTCTACGAGCAGTACTTC. The chain has TRBV6-5 and TRBJ2-7, with a tentative D call TRBD2 (6 bases). Per germline, CDR1 MNHEY and CDR2 SVGAGI. The CDR3 is made up of 15 amino acids. Trimming shortened V by 3 bases and J by 3 bases, and 15 bases separated the two germline ends.

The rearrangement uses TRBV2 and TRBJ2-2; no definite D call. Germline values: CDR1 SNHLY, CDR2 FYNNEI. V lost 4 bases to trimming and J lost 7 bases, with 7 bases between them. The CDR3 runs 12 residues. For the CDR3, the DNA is TGTGCCAGCAGTGCGGCGGTCGGGGAGCTGTTTTTT. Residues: CASSAAVGELFF.

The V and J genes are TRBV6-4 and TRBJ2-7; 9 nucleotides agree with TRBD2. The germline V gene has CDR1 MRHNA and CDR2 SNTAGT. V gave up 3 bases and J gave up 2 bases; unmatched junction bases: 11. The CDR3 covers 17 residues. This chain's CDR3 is CASSERRAGGVTYEQYF. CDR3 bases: TGTGCCAGCAGTGAAAGGCGGGCGGGAGGGGTTACCTACGAGCAGTACTTC.

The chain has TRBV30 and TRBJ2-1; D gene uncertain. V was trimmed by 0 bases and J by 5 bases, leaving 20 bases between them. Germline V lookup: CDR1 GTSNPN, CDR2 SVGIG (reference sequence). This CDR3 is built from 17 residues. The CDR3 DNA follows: TGTGCCTGGAGTGTACCATTTATATCCGAAACGCACAATGAGCAGTTCTTC. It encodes CAWSVPFISETHNEQFF. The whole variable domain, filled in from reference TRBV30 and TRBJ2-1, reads SQTIHQWPATLVQPVGSPLSLECTVEGTSNPNLYWYRQAAGRGLQLLFYSVGIGQISSEVPQNLSASRPQDRQFILSSKKLLLSDSGFYLCAWSVPFISETHNEQFFGPGTRLTVL.

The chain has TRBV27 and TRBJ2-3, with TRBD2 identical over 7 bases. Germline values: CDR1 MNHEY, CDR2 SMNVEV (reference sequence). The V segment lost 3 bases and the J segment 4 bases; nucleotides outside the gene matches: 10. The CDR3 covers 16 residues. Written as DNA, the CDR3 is TGTGCCAGCAGTTTCGGAGGGAGGGCCTGGGCAGATACGCAGTATTTT. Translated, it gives CASSFGGRAWADTQYF.

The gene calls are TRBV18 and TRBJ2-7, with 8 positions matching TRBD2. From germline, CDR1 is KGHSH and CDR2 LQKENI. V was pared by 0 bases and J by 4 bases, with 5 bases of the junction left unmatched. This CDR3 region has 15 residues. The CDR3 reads CASSPPAGRGYEQYF. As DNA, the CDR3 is TGTGCCAGCTCACCACCGGCCGGGAGGGGATACGAGCAGTACTTC.

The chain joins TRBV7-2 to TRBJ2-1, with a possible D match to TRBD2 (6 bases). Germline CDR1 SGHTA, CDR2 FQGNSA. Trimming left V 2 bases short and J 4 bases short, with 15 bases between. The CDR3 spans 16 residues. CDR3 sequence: CASSLRATRGYNEQFF. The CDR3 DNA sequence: TGTGCCAGCAGCTTACGGGCTACACGGGGGTACAATGAGCAGTTCTTC.

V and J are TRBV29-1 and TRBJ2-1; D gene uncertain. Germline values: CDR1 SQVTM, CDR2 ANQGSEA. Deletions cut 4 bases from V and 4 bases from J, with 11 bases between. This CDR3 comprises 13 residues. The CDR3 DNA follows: TGCAGCGTTGTACTGGTACCATACAATGAGCAGTTCTTC. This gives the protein CSVVLVPYNEQFF.

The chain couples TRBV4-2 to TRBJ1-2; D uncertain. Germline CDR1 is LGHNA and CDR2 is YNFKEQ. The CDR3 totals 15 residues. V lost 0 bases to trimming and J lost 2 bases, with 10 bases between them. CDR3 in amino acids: CASSQDRHTNYGYTF. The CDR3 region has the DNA TGTGCCAGCAGCCAAGACAGACATACAAACTATGGCTACACCTTC.

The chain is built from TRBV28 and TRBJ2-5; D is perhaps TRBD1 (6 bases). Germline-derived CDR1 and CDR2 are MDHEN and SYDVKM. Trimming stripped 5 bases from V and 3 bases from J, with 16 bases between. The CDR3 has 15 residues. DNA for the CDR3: TGTGCCAGCAGTCGTATAGGGACACCCGAAGAGACCCAGTACTTC. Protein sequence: CASSRIGTPEETQYF.

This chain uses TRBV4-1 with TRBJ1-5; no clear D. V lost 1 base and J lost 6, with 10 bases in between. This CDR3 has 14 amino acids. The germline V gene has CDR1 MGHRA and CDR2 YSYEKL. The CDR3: CASSQGRLPQPQHF. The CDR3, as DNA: TGCGCCAGCAGCCAAGGGCGGTTGCCTCAGCCCCAGCATTTT.

CDR3 sequence (DNA): TGCGCCAGCAGCCAAGATCCTTCGGTTAGCTCCTACGAGCAGTACTTC. Translated: CASSQDPSVSSYEQYF. This sequence joins TRBV4-1 and TRBJ2-7; no firm D call. Trimming removed 0 bases at V and 0 bases at J, with 12 bases between. Germline V gene lookup returns CDR1 MGHRA and CDR2 YSYEKL. The CDR3 is 16 amino acids.

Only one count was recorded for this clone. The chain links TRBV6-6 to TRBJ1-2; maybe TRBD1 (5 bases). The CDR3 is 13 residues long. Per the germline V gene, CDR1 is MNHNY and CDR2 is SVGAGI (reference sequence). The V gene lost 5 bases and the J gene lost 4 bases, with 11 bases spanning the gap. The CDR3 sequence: CASSAGTGYGYTF. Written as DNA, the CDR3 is TGTGCCAGCAGTGCGGGGACGGGCTATGGCTACACCTTC.

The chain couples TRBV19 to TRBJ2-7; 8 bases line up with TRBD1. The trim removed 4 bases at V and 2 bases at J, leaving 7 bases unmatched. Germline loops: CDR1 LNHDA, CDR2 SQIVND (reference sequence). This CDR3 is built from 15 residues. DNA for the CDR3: TGTGCCAGTAGTAGCGGACAGGGTAGGCCCTACGAGCAGTACTTC. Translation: CASSSGQGRPYEQYF. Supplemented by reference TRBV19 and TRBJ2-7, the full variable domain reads DGGITQSPKYLFRKEGQNVTLSCEQNLNHDAMYWYRQDPGQGLRLIYYSQIVNDFQKGDIAEGYSVSREKKESFPLTVTSAQKNPTAFYLCASSSGQGRPYEQYFGPGTRLTVT.

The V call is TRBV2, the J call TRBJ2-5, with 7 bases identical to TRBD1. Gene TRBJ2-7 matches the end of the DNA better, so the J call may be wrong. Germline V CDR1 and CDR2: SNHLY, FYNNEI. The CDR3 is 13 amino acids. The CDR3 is CASRLAGGYEQYF. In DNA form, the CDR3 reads TGTGCCAGCAGGTTGGCAGGGGGCTACGAGCAGTACTTC.